Reported below is one T cell receptor (beta chain). What it binds is unknown. The data are from a study of Tregs in tolerant kidney transplant recipients. Study information: Related graft donors supplied nonmyeloablative bone marrow transplants, and mixed chimerism was transient. Study-wide results and limits: Changing PCR primers prevented nucleotide comparison between some patients' samples. Expanding Tregs on activated donor B cells appeared to best identify donor-specific TCRbeta clones. Few patients were studied, so findings need validation in larger groups.

TCRdb's copy holds only in-frame clones and misses some; the assay was immunoSEQ multiplex PCR. The sample has 100,000 to 130,000 clones, around 91% seen once. V trimming: 0 bases; J trimming: 3 bases; junction bases outside the gene matches: 10. The CDR3 extends over 17 amino acids. Germline CDR1 is LGHNT and CDR2 is FRNRAP. This material consisted of CD4+ T cells from blood, taken before the transplant. The chain recombines TRBV12-5 with TRBJ1-2; 7 positions match TRBD1. The TCR sequence derives from a human donor who received a combined kidney and bone marrow transplant. CDR3 in amino acids: CASGLVLGRGKDYGYTF. In DNA, the CDR3 is TGTGCTAGTGGTTTGGTACTGGGCAGGGGGAAGGACTATGGCTACACCTTC.